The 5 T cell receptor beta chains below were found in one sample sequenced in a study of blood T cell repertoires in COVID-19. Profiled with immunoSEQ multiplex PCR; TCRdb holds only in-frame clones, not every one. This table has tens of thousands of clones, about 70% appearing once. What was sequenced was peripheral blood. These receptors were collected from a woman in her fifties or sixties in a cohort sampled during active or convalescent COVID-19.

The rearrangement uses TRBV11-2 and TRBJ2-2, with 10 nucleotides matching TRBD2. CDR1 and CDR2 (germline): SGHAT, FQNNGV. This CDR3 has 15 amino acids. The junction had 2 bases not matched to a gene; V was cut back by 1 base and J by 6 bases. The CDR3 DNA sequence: TGTGCCAGCAGCTTAGGGCTAGCGGGGGCCGGGGAGCTGTTTTTT. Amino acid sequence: CASSLGLAGAGELFF.

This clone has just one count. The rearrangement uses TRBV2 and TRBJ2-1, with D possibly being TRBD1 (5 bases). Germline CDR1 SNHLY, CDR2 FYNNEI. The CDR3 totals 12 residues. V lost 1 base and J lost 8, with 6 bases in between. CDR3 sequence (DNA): TGTGCCAGCAGTGAAGGGGGCTATGAGCAGTTCTTC. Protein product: CASSEGGYEQFF. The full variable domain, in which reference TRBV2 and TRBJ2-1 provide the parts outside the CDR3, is EPEVTQTPSHQVTQMGQEVILRCVPISNHLYFYWYRQILGQKVEFLVSFYNNEISEKSEIFDDQFSVERPDGSNFTLKIRSTKLEDSAMYFCASSEGGYEQFFGPGTRLTVL.

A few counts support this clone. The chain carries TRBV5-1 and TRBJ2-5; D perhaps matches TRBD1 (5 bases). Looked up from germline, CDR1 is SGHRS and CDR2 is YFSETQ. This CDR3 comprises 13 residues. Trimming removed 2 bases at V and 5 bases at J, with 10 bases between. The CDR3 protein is CASSLQEWETQYF. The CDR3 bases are TGCGCCAGCAGCTTACAGGAATGGGAGACCCAGTACTTC.

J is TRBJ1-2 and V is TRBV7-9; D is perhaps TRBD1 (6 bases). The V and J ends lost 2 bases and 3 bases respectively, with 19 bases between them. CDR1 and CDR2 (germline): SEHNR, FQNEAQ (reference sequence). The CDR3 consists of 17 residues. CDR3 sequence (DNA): TGTGCCAGCAGCTTACTATTTTCCCAGGGGTTAGACTATGGCTACACCTTC. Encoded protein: CASSLLFSQGLDYGYTF.

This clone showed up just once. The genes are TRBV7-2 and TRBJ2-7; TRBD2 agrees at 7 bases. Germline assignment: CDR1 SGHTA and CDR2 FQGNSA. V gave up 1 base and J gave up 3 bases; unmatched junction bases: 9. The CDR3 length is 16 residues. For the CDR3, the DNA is TGTGCCAGCAGCTTAGATTTTGGGAGGGTTAGCTACGAGCAGTACTTC. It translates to CASSLDFGRVSYEQYF.